The 27 T cell receptor beta chains reported below all come from one sample, sequenced in a study of cytomegalovirus exposure and HLA in healthy donors. 13 Jbeta primers and 60 Vbeta primers were used for the PCR. This table comes from immunoSEQ multiplex PCR, and its TCRdb copy is limited to in-frame clones, with some not included. The table counts roughly 110,000 clones; around 3.5% lies in the top ten. The sample taken for sequencing was PBMCs. These receptors were collected from a young man in good health and CMV-seronegative.

The chain combines TRBV18 with TRBJ2-1, with D unresolved. V lost 4 bases and J lost 7, with 11 bases in between. Germline V gives CDR1 KGHSH, CDR2 LQKENI. There are 13 residues in the CDR3. This CDR3 is CASSQSPRNEQFF. CDR3 sequence (DNA): TGTGCCAGCTCACAGTCTCCTAGGAATGAGCAGTTCTTC.

V and J are TRBV4-2 and TRBJ2-5; 11 nucleotides align to TRBD2. The J call may be wrong; the DNA end is better matched by TRBJ2-7. Germline V gene sequence: CDR1 LGHNA, CDR2 YNFKEQ. The CDR3 runs 18 residues. This chain's CDR3 is CASSQDPPSGGPSYEQYF. The CDR3 DNA reads as TGTGCCAGCAGCCAAGACCCCCCTAGCGGGGGGCCCTCCTACGAGCAGTACTTC.

This chain links TRBV4-2 with TRBJ2-1; 8 bases line up with TRBD1. The V gene's germline CDR1 is LGHNA and CDR2 YNFKEQ. The CDR3 runs to 15 residues. V was clipped by 4 bases and J by 9 bases; unmatched bases: 11. This CDR3 reads CASSRFDRGYSEQFF. Written as DNA, the CDR3 is TGTGCCAGCAGCCGGTTCGACAGGGGATATAGTGAGCAGTTCTTC.

On this clone: Other DNA sequences from this sample encode an identical CDR3 as well. The chain combines TRBV2 with TRBJ2-2; 11 nucleotides match TRBD1. The CDR3 extends over 15 amino acids. J gave up 5 bases and V 6 bases, and 5 bases lay outside the gene matches. Germline values: CDR1 SNHLY, CDR2 FYNNEI. This chain's CDR3 is CASRAGTGGTGELFF. DNA for the CDR3: TGTGCCAGCAGAGCCGGGACAGGGGGAACCGGGGAGCTGTTTTTT.

The V gene is TRBV13, the J gene TRBJ1-3; TRBD1 agrees at 7 bases. The germline V gene encodes CDR1 PRHDT and CDR2 FYEKMQ (reference sequence). V trimming: 0 bases; J trimming: 2 bases; junction bases outside the gene matches: 1. The CDR3 runs 15 residues. CDR3 protein: CASSLGRGPGNTIYF. The CDR3 DNA reads as TGTGCCAGCAGCTTAGGGAGGGGGCCTGGAAACACCATATATTTT.

The V gene is TRBV30, the J gene TRBJ1-6; 8 bases are a match to TRBD1. V lost 2 bases, J lost 6 bases, and 3 bases stayed unmatched. CDR1 and CDR2 (germline): GTSNPN, SVGIG (reference sequence). The CDR3 loop spans 14 amino acids. The CDR3 DNA reads as TGTGCCTGGAGTAAGGACAGGGCTAATTCACCCCTCCACTTT. Amino acids: CAWSKDRANSPLHF.

The chain links TRBV7-2 to TRBJ1-4; 7 bases fit TRBD1. The ends lost 3 bases at V and 8 bases at J; junction bases unmatched: 6. The CDR3 has 14 amino acids. Germline CDR1 is SGHTA and CDR2 is FQGNSA. CDR3 in DNA: TGTGCCAGCAGCTTGTGGGGCAGGGGGGAAAAACTGTTTTTT. Its translation: CASSLWGRGEKLFF.

The chain employs TRBV21-1 and TRBJ2-2; the tabulated D call, TRBD1, remains unverified against the DNA. TRBV21-1 is assigned pseudogene status. CDR3 length: 19 amino acids. The CDR3 region has the DNA TGTGCCAGCAGTTCATGCCGGGACAGGGGGCGCGGGGGAGGCGGGGAGCTGTTTTTT. It yields the protein CASSSCRDRGRGGGGELFF.

V is TRBV9 and J is TRBJ1-2, with 10 bases aligning to TRBD1. The CDR3 has 16 amino acids. Looked up from germline, CDR1 is SGDLS and CDR2 is YYNGEE. Trimming cost V 3 bases and J 7 bases; bases outside gene matches: 12. In DNA form, the CDR3 reads TGTGCCAGCAGCGCCTACTCTTCGACAGGGGGCTCTGGCTACACCTTC. It yields the protein CASSAYSSTGGSGYTF.

The gene calls are TRBV2 and TRBJ1-1; 8 bases fit TRBD1. Germline V gene sequence: CDR1 SNHLY, CDR2 FYNNEI. The CDR3 has 13 amino acids. V gave up 6 bases and J gave up 7 bases; unmatched junction bases: 7. DNA for the CDR3: TGTGCCAGCAGCGGTAACAGGGGGGTTGAAGCTTTCTTT. Its protein product is CASSGNRGVEAFF.

The rearrangement uses TRBV4-2 and TRBJ2-7; 8 nucleotides match TRBD2. The CDR3 is 17 amino acids. Germline CDR1 is LGHNA and CDR2 is YNFKEQ. Trimming at V came to 0 bases and at J to 5 bases, leaving 12 bases not matched to a gene. Here the CDR3 reads CASSQDGAGLAVHEQYF. The CDR3 DNA reads TGTGCCAGCAGCCAAGATGGGGCCGGACTAGCCGTCCACGAGCAGTACTTC.

The V call is TRBV7-2, the J call TRBJ2-2, with D possibly matching TRBD2 (5 bases). The CDR3 totals 14 residues. The ends were cut back, 4 bases at V and 4 bases at J, with 10 bases in the middle. Per germline, CDR1 SGHTA and CDR2 FQGNSA. CDR3 DNA sequence: TGTGCCAGCAGCTCTAGAGCGGTCACCGGGGAGCTGTTTTTT. This encodes CASSSRAVTGELFF.

This chain links TRBV28 with TRBJ1-2; the D gene is possibly TRBD1 (6 bases). Germline V CDR1 and CDR2: MDHEN, SYDVKM. V lost 7 bases and J 3 bases, leaving 18 bases between the germline ends. The CDR3 is 15 residues long. Here the CDR3 DNA reads TGTGCCAGCACCCCTCCTCCGACAGGAGACTATGGCTACACCTTC. It encodes CASTPPPTGDYGYTF.

Here the CDR3 reads CASSTRDNNQPQHF. The CDR3 nucleotides are TGTGCCAGTAGTACCCGGGACAACAATCAGCCCCAGCATTTT. The chain joins TRBV19 to TRBJ1-5, with a weak D call TRBD1 (6 bases). Germline V gives CDR1 LNHDA, CDR2 SQIVND (reference sequence). The CDR3 contains 14 residues. Trimming took off 4 bases at V and 3 bases at J, with 10 bases between the two ends.

V gene TRBV27 combines with J gene TRBJ1-2; D perhaps matches TRBD1 (5 bases). Trimming shortened V by 5 bases and J by 0 bases, and 16 bases separated the two germline ends. The CDR3 is made up of 16 amino acids. CDR1 and CDR2 from the germline V gene are MNHEY and SMNVEV (reference sequence). Here the CDR3 DNA reads TGTGCCAGCAGTCCTCGGGGGACGCTCACTAACTATGGCTACACCTTC. Residues: CASSPRGTLTNYGYTF.

The chain recombines TRBV6-5 with TRBJ2-3; TRBD2 is a possible D gene (7 bases). The germline V gene encodes CDR1 MNHEY and CDR2 SVGAGI. Trimming took 8 bases from V and 9 from J, leaving 24 bases between them. This CDR3 comprises 15 residues. CDR3 nucleotide sequence: TGTGCCAGCTGGGGGGGGGCCTCTTTAGACAGGACGCAGTATTTT. It translates to CASWGGASLDRTQYF.

The chain uses TRBV7-6 and TRBJ1-5; TRBD1 aligns across 7 bases. CDR3 length: 14 amino acids. The germline CDR1 and CDR2 sequences are SGHVS and FNYEAQ. V trimming: 5 bases; J trimming: 0 bases; junction bases outside the gene matches: 1. This CDR3 reads CASSQGDSNQPQHF. Here the CDR3 DNA reads TGTGCCAGCAGCCAGGGGGATAGCAATCAGCCCCAGCATTTT.

The chain combines TRBV5-6 with TRBJ2-2; perhaps TRBD2 as D (6 bases). Germline V gene data show CDR1 as SGHDT and CDR2 as YYEEEE. This CDR3 region has 16 residues. The germline V and J ends were trimmed by 1 base and 5 bases, with 15 bases remaining between them. The CDR3 reads CASSLRRTGVTGELFF. CDR3 coding DNA: TGTGCCAGCAGCTTGAGGAGGACGGGGGTTACCGGGGAGCTGTTTTTT.

The chain is built from TRBV5-1 and TRBJ2-1, with D perhaps TRBD2 (5 bases). In germline, CDR1 is SGHRS, CDR2 YFSETQ. V shed 0 bases and J shed 6 bases, with 13 bases lying between them. This CDR3 contains 15 residues. CDR3 sequence reads: CASSLEGRTLNEQFF. Written as DNA, the CDR3 is TGCGCCAGCAGCTTGGAAGGACGGACTCTCAATGAGCAGTTCTTC. The variable domain in full, with the rest retrieved from reference TRBV5-1 and TRBJ2-1, is KAGVTQTPRYLIKTRGQQVTLSCSPISGHRSVSWYQQTPGQGLQFLFEYFSETQRNKGNFPGRFSGRQFSNSRSEMNVSTLELGDSALYLCASSLEGRTLNEQFFGPGTRLTVL.

The chain is built from TRBV11-2 and TRBJ1-3; D not resolved. The length of the CDR3 is 16 residues. Trimming left V 0 bases short and J 1 base short, with 10 bases between. The germline CDR1 and CDR2 sequences are SGHAT and FQNNGV. In DNA form, the CDR3 reads TGTGCCAGCAGCTTAGAACCGACAAGATCTGGAAACACCATATATTTT. Its translation: CASSLEPTRSGNTIYF.

V and J are TRBV7-2 and TRBJ1-2; D unresolved. V lost 1 base and J 8 bases, leaving 14 bases between the germline ends. Germline V gene sequence: CDR1 SGHTA, CDR2 FQGNSA. The CDR3 is 14 amino acids. CDR3 sequence (DNA): TGTGCCAGCAGCTTAGAGGCCGGCCCGGGAGGCTACACCTTC. Amino acid sequence: CASSLEAGPGGYTF.

V and J are TRBV18 and TRBJ2-1, with 9 bases matching TRBD1. Germline V gene data show CDR1 as KGHSH and CDR2 as LQKENI. CDR3 size: 15 residues. V dropped 1 base and J dropped 7; count of bases not matched to a gene: 5. The chain's CDR3 is CASSPQAGQGNEQFF. CDR3 nucleotides: TGTGCCAGCTCACCACAAGCGGGACAGGGAAATGAGCAGTTCTTC.

The V call is TRBV5-6, the J call TRBJ2-1, with TRBD1 identical over 8 bases. Per germline, CDR1 SGHDT and CDR2 YYEEEE. Trimming at V came to 2 bases and at J to 4 bases, leaving 11 bases not matched to a gene. This CDR3 spans 17 amino acids. The CDR3 nucleotides read TGTGCCAGCAGCTTTACCCAGGGGGCACGGGGGTACAATGAGCAGTTCTTC. Protein sequence: CASSFTQGARGYNEQFF.

The chain combines TRBV5-5 with TRBJ1-5; tentative D call: TRBD1 (5 bases). CDR3 size: 13 residues. Per the germline V gene, CDR1 is SGHKS and CDR2 is YYEKEE (reference sequence). Trimming took off 5 bases at V and 2 bases at J, with 8 bases between the two ends. The CDR3: CASSTTGNQPQHF. The CDR3 bases are TGTGCCAGCAGTACGACAGGCAATCAGCCCCAGCATTTT.

The rearrangement links TRBV19 to TRBJ1-2; D is undetermined. V lost 5 bases, J lost 0 bases, and 7 bases lay in between. This CDR3 region has 13 residues. Germline CDR1 reads LNHDA; CDR2 reads SQIVND (reference sequence). The CDR3 loop is CASSLSANYGYTF. The CDR3 DNA follows: TGTGCCAGTAGTCTTTCGGCTAACTATGGCTACACCTTC.

The chain uses TRBV6-1 and TRBJ1-1, with D possibly TRBD1 on 5 matching bases. The V end lost 6 bases, the J end lost 1 base, and 12 bases lay between the germline ends. This CDR3 is 14 amino acids long. In germline, CDR1 is MNHNS, CDR2 SASEGT. The CDR3, as DNA: TGTGCCAGCAGGGATTCCGACAGGAACACTGAAGCTTTCTTT. Protein: CASRDSDRNTEAFF.

This rearrangement joins TRBV21-1 to TRBJ1-1; the table's D gene call, TRBD1, was not cross checked with the DNA. TRBV21-1 is a pseudogene. The CDR3 is 15 residues long. CDR3 DNA sequence: TGTGCCAGCAGCGGACCGACAGGGGCGAACACTGAAGCTTTCTTT. This gives the protein CASSGPTGANTEAFF.